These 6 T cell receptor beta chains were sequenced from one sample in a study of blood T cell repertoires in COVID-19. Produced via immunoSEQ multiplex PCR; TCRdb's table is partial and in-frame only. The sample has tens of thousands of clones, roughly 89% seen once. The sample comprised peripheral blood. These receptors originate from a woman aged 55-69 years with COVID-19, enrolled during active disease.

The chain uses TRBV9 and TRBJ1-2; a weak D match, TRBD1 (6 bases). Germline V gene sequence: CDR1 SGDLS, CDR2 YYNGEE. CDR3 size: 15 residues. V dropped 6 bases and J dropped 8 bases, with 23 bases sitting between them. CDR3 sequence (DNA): TGTGCCAGCACCCTATCCGGGGGGGCTCGTGAAGGCTACACCTTC. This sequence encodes CASTLSGGAREGYTF.

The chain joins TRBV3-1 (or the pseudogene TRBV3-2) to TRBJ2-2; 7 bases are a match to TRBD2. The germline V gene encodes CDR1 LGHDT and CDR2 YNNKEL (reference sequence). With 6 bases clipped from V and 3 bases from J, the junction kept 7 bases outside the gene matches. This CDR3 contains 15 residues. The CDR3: CASSQLGGDTGELFF. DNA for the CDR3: TGTGCCAGCAGTCAATTGGGAGGGGACACCGGGGAGCTGTTTTTT.

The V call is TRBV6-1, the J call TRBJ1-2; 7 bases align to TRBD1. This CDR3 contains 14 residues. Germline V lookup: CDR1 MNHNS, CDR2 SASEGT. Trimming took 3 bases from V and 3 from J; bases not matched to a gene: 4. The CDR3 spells CASSERGQDYGYTF. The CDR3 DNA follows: TGTGCCAGCAGTGAGAGGGGGCAAGACTATGGCTACACCTTC.

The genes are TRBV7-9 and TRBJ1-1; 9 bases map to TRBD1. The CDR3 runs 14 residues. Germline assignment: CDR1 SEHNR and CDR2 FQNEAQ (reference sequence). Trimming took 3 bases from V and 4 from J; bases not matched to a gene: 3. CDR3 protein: CASSFTGGTTEAFF. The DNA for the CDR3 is TGTGCCAGCAGCTTCACAGGGGGCACCACTGAAGCTTTCTTT.

Here the CDR3 DNA reads TGTGCCAGCAGGGTACTAGCCATCCAAGAGACCCAGTACTTC. Translated, it gives CASRVLAIQETQYF. J is TRBJ2-5 and V is TRBV2; a possible D gene is TRBD2 (6 bases). V was clipped by 6 bases and J by 1 base, with 12 bases between them. The germline CDR1 and CDR2 sequences are SNHLY and FYNNEI. The CDR3 has 14 residues.

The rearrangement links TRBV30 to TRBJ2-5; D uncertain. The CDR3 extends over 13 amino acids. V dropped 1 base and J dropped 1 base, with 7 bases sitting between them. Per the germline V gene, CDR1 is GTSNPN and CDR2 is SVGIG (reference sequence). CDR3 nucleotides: TGTGCCTGGAGTGCAGGCCTCCAAGAGACCCAGTACTTC. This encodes CAWSAGLQETQYF.